The 16 T cell receptor beta chains below were found in one sample sequenced in a study of regulatory T cells. Study-level results: In CD3G-deficient patients, conventional CD4+ T cells were enriched for hydrophobic CDR3 residues at positions 6 and 7.

Amplification used 52 TRBV primers and 13 TRBJ primers. Method: immunoSEQ multiplex PCR; TCRdb's copy keeps in-frame clones and lacks some. The sample holds 25,000 or so clones; around nine tenths are singletons and the top ten take 1.3%. What these receptors recognize is not known. The sample taken for sequencing was conventional CD4+ T cells sorted from blood. Every receptor here comes from a child younger than 18 with CD3G deficiency.

The rearrangement links TRBV5-1 to TRBJ2-1, with TRBD2 matching over 11 bases. CDR1 and CDR2 from the germline V gene are SGHRS and YFSETQ. The CDR3 is made up of 16 amino acids. After removal of 4 bases from V and 7 bases from J, the junction contained 10 bases not matched to a gene. The CDR3 DNA reads as TGCGCCAGCAGCCGCCTCACTAGCGGGAGTATGAATGAGCAGTTCTTC. Translating it yields CASSRLTSGSMNEQFF.

The V call is TRBV6-1, the J call TRBJ1-2; 8 bases are shared with TRBD1. This CDR3 contains 16 residues. The V and J ends lost 4 bases and 0 bases, in that order; junction bases with no gene match: 7. Germline loops: CDR1 MNHNS, CDR2 SASEGT. DNA of the CDR3: TGTGCCAGCAGTGGGTTGACAGGGGATACTAACTATGGCTACACCTTC. This sequence encodes CASSGLTGDTNYGYTF.

V is TRBV11-2 and J is TRBJ2-7; 10 bases align to TRBD1. The CDR3 totals 14 residues. Germline CDR1 is SGHAT and CDR2 is FQNNGV. The V segment lost 3 bases and the J segment 2 bases; nucleotides outside the gene matches: 1. Written as DNA, the CDR3 is TGTGCCAGCAGCTTGGGGACAGGGGCCTACGAGCAGTACTTC. Amino acid sequence: CASSLGTGAYEQYF.

This clone turned up a few times. The chain employs TRBV6-1 and TRBJ1-3; D ambiguous. The CDR3 totals 14 residues. The germline V and J ends were trimmed by 2 bases and 4 bases, with 9 bases remaining between them. In germline, CDR1 is MNHNS, CDR2 SASEGT. CDR3 amino acids: CASSERAEGNTIYF. CDR3 coding DNA: TGTGCCAGCAGTGAACGCGCGGAGGGAAACACCATATATTTT.

The rearrangement uses TRBV5-1 and TRBJ2-2; D is possibly TRBD1 (6 bases). Germline V gives CDR1 SGHRS, CDR2 YFSETQ. The CDR3 totals 15 residues. Trimming cost V 0 bases and J 6 bases, with 12 bases left between them. CDR3 DNA: TGCGCCAGCAGCTTGGCAGGGGCGCGAGCCGGGGAGCTGTTTTTT. It translates to CASSLAGARAGELFF.

In this sample, this clone is medium-sized (0.01 to 0.1%). The rearrangement joins TRBV5-1 to TRBJ2-7; either TRBD1 or TRBD2 may supply D (5 bases each). CDR1 and CDR2 (germline): SGHRS, YFSETQ. Trimming left V 0 bases short and J 6 bases short, with 13 bases between. This CDR3 is built from 14 residues. The CDR3 region has the DNA TGCGCCAGCAGCTTGGCCGTGGGGGAGAGCGAGCAGTACTTC. It translates to CASSLAVGESEQYF.

The V call is TRBV19, the J call TRBJ1-5; no definite D call. Germline V gene lookup returns CDR1 LNHDA and CDR2 SQIVND (reference sequence). The CDR3 runs 15 residues. V shed 4 bases and J shed 3 bases, with 13 bases lying between them. The CDR3 DNA sequence: TGTGCCAGTAGTAGTGGGAGGGTCTTCAATCAGCCCCAGCATTTT. Translating gives CASSSGRVFNQPQHF.

This clone was counted between two and nine times. V usage is TRBV7-9 and J usage is TRBJ2-5; TRBD1 is a possible D gene (5 bases). Germline loops: CDR1 SEHNR, CDR2 FQNEAQ (reference sequence). The V gene lost 0 bases and the J gene lost 2 bases, with 13 bases spanning the gap. This CDR3 is 16 amino acids long. The CDR3 loop reads CASSLAGRSTQETQYF. The CDR3 DNA is TGTGCCAGCAGCTTAGCGGGGCGGAGCACTCAAGAGACCCAGTACTTC.

The chain combines TRBV6-1 with TRBJ1-1, with D possibly TRBD1 on 5 matching bases. CDR3 size: 14 residues. Trimming pared 4 bases from V and 6 bases from J, leaving 15 bases between. The germline V gene has CDR1 MNHNS and CDR2 SASEGT. For the CDR3, the DNA is TGTGCCAGCAGTGCACGAGGGGCCAACCCTGAAGCTTTCTTT. It translates to CASSARGANPEAFF.

The rearrangement joins TRBV27 to TRBJ2-2, with TRBD1 matching over 7 bases. Germline CDR1 MNHEY, CDR2 SMNVEV (reference sequence). V trimming: 6 bases; J trimming: 7 bases; junction bases outside the gene matches: 8. The CDR3 extends over 14 amino acids. In DNA form, the CDR3 reads TGTGCCAGCAGGAGCCGGACAGGTTTCGGGGAGCTGTTTTTT. It translates to CASRSRTGFGELFF.

This clone was detected a few times. The V and J genes are TRBV5-1 and TRBJ2-2, with 8 nucleotides matching TRBD1. The CDR3 runs to 15 residues. Germline CDR1 reads SGHRS; CDR2 reads YFSETQ. V lost 3 bases, J lost 2 bases, and 3 bases stayed unmatched. The CDR3 here is CASSSGQGNTGELFF. The CDR3 bases are TGCGCCAGCAGCTCCGGACAGGGTAACACCGGGGAGCTGTTTTTT.

The V and J genes are TRBV5-1 and TRBJ2-3, with unresolved D. CDR1 is SGHRS, CDR2 YFSETQ, per germline. The CDR3 contains 15 residues. V lost 0 bases to trimming and J lost 7 bases, with 15 bases between them. The CDR3 loop reads CASSLGPLMDHTQYF. The CDR3 coding sequence is TGCGCCAGCAGCTTGGGACCACTCATGGATCATACGCAGTATTTT.

The chain joins TRBV27 to TRBJ2-1, with D perhaps matching TRBD2 (6 bases). Trimming removed 4 bases at V and 9 bases at J, with 13 bases between. The germline CDR1 and CDR2 sequences are MNHEY and SMNVEV (reference sequence). The CDR3 consists of 13 residues. CDR3 sequence: CASSSTRRGEQFF. The CDR3 DNA reads TGTGCCAGCAGTTCTACTAGGCGGGGTGAGCAGTTCTTC.

This clone was seen once. The rearrangement joins TRBV28 to TRBJ2-7; 12 bases match TRBD1. V was pared by 6 bases and J by 6 bases, with 6 bases of the junction left unmatched. Germline V gives CDR1 MDHEN, CDR2 SYDVKM. CDR3 length: 14 residues. Here the CDR3 reads CASSRDRGQSEQYF. For the CDR3, the DNA is TGTGCCAGCAGCCGGGACAGGGGGCAAAGCGAGCAGTACTTC.

The V gene is TRBV6-1, the J gene TRBJ2-3, with D maybe TRBD2 (6 bases). The V and J ends lost 6 bases and 4 bases respectively, with 17 bases between them. Germline assignment: CDR1 MNHNS and CDR2 SASEGT. This CDR3 spans 15 amino acids. CDR3 DNA sequence: TGTGCCAGCAGGAGGAGAGTTAGCGGATCAGATACGCAGTATTTT. Translation gives CASRRRVSGSDTQYF.

The rearrangement links TRBV11-2 to TRBJ2-7, with D unclear. In germline, CDR1 is SGHAT, CDR2 FQNNGV. The CDR3 runs 12 residues. V shed 2 bases and J shed 3 bases, with 5 bases lying between them. The CDR3: CASSLSSYEQYF. CDR3 nucleotide sequence: TGTGCCAGCAGCTTAAGCAGCTACGAGCAGTACTTC.